This record looks at one T cell receptor (beta chain) sequence and its context. Antigen unknown. The same CDR3 also results from other DNA sequences found in this sample. The sample originates from a study of T cell responses to AZD1222 COVID-19 vaccine. Findings and limits, study-wide: The sample set comprised mostly white British donors with more females, and clonal diversity was possibly underestimated. Without day 14 samples, only post-peak T cell repertoires were studied. Per reports, nearly half of all spike-specific TCRs target regions that are unmutated in variants. Only a handful of AZD1222 recipients tested seropositive at baseline.

The table came from immunoSEQ multiplex PCR; TCRdb's copy has only in-frame clones and leaves some out. In the table there are 100,000 to 150,000 clones, over 80% of which are singletons. V lost 4 bases and J lost 5; bases outside the gene matches: 9. The CDR3 length is 15 residues. Germline V gene sequence: CDR1 SGHRS, CDR2 YFSETQ. V is TRBV5-1 and J is TRBJ1-5, with 7 bases lining up with TRBD1. This receptor was taken from an adult in good health. Sequencing used peripheral blood, obtained on day 0 of AZD1222 vaccination. The CDR3 loop is CASSPEGQSYQPQHF. CDR3 DNA: TGCGCCAGCAGCCCGGAGGGACAGTCCTATCAGCCCCAGCATTTT.